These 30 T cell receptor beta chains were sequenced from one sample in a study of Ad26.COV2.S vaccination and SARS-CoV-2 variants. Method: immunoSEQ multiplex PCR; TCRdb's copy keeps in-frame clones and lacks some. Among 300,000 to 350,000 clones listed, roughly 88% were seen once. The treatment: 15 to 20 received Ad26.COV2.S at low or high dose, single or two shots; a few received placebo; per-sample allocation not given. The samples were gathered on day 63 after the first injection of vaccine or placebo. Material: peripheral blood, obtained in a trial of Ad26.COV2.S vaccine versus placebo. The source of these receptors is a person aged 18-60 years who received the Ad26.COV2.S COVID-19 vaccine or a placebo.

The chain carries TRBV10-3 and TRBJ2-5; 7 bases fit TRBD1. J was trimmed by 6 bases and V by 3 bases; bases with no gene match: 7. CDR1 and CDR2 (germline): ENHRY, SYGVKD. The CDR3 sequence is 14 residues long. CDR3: CAISDGGDSQTQYF. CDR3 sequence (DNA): TGTGCCATCAGTGATGGTGGGGACAGTCAGACCCAGTACTTC.

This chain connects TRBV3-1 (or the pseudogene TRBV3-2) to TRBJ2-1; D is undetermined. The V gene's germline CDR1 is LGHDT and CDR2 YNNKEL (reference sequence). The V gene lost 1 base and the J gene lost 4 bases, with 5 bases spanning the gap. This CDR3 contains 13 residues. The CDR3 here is CASSQASYNEQFF. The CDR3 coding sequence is TGTGCCAGCAGCCAAGCAAGTTACAATGAGCAGTTCTTC.

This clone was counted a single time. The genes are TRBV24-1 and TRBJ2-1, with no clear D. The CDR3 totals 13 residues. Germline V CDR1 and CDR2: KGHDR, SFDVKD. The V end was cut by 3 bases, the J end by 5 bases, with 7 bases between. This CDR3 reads CATSDPLDNEQFF. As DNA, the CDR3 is TGTGCCACCAGTGATCCGCTGGACAATGAGCAGTTCTTC.

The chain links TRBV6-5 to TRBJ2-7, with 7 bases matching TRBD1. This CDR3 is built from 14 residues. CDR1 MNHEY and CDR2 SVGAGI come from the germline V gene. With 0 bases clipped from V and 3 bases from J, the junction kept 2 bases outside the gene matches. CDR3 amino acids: CASSYSNRGYEQYF. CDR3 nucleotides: TGTGCCAGCAGTTACTCAAACAGGGGCTACGAGCAGTACTTC.

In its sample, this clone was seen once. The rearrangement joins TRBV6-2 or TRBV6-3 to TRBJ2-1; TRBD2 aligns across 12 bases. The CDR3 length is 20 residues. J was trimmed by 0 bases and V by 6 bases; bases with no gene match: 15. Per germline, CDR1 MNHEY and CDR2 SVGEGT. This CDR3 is CASSLSTGTSGLSSYNEQFF. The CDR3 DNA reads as TGTGCCAGCAGCCTCTCAACCGGGACTAGCGGGCTTAGCTCCTACAATGAGCAGTTCTTC.

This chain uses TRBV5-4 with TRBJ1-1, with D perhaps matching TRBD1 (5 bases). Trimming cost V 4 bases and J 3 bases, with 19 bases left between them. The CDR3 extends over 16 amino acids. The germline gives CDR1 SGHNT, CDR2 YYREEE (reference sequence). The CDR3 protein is CASSRESGFLDTEAFF. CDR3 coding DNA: TGTGCCAGCAGCCGTGAATCAGGGTTCTTAGACACTGAAGCTTTCTTT.

Written as DNA, the CDR3 is TGTGCCAGCTCCCGGGACGGAAACGTTTATAATTCACCCCTCCACTTT. Its protein product is CASSRDGNVYNSPLHF. The J gene is TRBJ1-6, the V gene TRBV2; D is possibly TRBD1 (5 bases). This CDR3 is built from 16 residues. V lost 8 bases to trimming and J lost 4 bases, with 18 bases between them. Per germline, CDR1 SNHLY and CDR2 FYNNEI.

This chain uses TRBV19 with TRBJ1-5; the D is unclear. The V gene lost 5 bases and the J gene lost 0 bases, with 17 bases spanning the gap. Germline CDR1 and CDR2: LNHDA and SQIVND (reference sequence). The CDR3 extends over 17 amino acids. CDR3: CASSYWGGDSSNQPQHF. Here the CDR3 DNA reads TGTGCCAGTAGTTATTGGGGAGGTGATAGTAGCAATCAGCCCCAGCATTTT.

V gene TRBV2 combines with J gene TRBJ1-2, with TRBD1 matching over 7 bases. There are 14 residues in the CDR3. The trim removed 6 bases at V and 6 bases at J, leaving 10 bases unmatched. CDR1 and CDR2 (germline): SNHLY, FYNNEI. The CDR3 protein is CASRRQGEVNGYTF. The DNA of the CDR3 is TGTGCCAGCAGGCGACAGGGTGAGGTAAATGGCTACACCTTC.

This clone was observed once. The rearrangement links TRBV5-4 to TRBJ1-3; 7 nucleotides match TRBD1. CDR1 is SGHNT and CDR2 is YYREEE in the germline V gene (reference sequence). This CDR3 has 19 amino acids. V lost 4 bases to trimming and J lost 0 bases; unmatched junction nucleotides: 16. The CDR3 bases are TGTGCCAGCAGCCTAGACCTAGACAGGGTCCCCTCCTCTGGAAACACCATATATTTT. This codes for CASSLDLDRVPSSGNTIYF.

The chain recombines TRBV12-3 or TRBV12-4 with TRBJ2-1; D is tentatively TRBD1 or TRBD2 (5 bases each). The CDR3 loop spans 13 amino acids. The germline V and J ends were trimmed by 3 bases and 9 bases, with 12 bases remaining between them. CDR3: CASSFEGQVEQFF. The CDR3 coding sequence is TGTGCCAGCAGTTTTGAGGGGCAGGTTGAGCAGTTCTTC.

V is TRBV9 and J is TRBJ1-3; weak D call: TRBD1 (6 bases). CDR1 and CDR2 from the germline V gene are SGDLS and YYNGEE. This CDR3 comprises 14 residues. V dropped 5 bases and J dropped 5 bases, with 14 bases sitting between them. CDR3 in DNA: TGTGCCAGCAGGCCTGGAACAGGGAGAAACACCATATATTTT. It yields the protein CASRPGTGRNTIYF.

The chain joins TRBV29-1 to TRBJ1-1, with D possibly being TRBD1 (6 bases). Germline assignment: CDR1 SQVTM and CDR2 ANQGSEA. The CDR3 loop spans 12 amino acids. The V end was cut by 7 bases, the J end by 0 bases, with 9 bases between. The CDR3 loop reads CSAGQMNTEAFF. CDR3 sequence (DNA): TGCAGCGCAGGACAGATGAACACTGAAGCTTTCTTT.

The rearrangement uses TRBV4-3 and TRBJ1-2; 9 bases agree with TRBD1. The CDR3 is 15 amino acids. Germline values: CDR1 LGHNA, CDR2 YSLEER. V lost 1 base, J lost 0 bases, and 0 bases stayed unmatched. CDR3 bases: TGCGCCAGCAGCCAAGGGACAGGGGCTAACTATGGCTACACCTTC. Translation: CASSQGTGANYGYTF.

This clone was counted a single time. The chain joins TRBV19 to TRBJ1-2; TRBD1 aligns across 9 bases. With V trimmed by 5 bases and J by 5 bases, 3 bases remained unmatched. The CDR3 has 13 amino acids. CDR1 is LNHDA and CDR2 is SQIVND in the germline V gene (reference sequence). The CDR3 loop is CASSVGQGYGYTF. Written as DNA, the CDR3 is TGTGCCAGTAGTGTGGGACAGGGATATGGCTACACCTTC.

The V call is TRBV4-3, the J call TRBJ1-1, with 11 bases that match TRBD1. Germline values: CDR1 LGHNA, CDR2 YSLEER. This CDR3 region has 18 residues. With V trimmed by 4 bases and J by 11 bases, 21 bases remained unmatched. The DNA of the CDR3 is TGCGCCAGCAGCCCCCTCGCCTTGGACAGGGGGCTTGTTTTTTCGGCTTTCTTT. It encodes CASSPLALDRGLVFSAFF.

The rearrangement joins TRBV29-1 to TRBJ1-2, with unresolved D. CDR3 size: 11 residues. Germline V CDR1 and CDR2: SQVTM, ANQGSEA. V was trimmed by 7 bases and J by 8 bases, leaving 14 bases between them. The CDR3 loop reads CSADNFSGYTF. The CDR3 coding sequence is TGCAGCGCCGACAATTTTTCCGGCTACACCTTC.

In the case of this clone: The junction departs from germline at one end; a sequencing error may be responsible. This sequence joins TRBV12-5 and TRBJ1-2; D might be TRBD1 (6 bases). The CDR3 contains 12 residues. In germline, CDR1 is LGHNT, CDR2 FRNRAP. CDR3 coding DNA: TGTGCTAGTGCTCGGGATGCAGGGAGGACAGCCTTC. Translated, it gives CASARDAGRTAF. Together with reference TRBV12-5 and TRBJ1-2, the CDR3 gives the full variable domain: DARVTQTPRHKVTEMGQEVTMRCQPILGHNTVFWYRQTMMQGLELLAYFRNRAPLDDSGMPKDRFSAEMPDATLATLKIQPSEPRDSAVYFCASARDAGRTAFGSGTRLTVV.

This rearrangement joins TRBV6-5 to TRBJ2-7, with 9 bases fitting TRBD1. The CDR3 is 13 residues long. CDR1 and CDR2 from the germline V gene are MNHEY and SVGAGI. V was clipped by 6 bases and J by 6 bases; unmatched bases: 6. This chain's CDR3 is CASSRMTGGEQYF. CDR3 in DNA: TGTGCCAGCAGCCGTATGACAGGGGGCGAGCAGTACTTC.

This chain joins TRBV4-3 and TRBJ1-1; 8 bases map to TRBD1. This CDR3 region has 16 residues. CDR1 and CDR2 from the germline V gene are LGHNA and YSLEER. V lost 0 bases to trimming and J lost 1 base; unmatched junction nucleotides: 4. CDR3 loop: CASSQDRGTGNTEAFF. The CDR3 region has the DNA TGCGCCAGCAGCCAAGATCGCGGGACAGGGAACACTGAAGCTTTCTTT.

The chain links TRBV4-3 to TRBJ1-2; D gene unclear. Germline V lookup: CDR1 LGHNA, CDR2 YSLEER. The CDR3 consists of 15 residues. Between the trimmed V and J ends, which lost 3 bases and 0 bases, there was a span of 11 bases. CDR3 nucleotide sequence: TGCGCCAGCAGCCAGGTGAAAGCGACTAACTATGGCTACACCTTC. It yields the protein CASSQVKATNYGYTF.

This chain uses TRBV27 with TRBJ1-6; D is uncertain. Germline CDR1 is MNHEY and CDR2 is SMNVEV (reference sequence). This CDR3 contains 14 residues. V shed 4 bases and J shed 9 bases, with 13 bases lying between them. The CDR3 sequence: CASSSTWGSSPLHF. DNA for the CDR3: TGTGCCAGCAGTTCCACATGGGGTAGTTCACCCCTCCACTTT.

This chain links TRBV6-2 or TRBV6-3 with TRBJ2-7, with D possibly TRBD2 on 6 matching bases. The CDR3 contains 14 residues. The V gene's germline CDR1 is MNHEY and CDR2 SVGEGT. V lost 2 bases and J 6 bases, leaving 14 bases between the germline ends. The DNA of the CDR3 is TGTGCCAGCAGTTACGGGACTGAAGTTCTCGAGCAGTACGTC. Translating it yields CASSYGTEVLEQYV.

CDR3 in amino acids: CASSLQGGYGNTIYF. CDR3 bases: TGCGCCAGCAGCCTCCAAGGAGGGTACGGAAACACCATATATTTT. J is TRBJ1-3 and V is TRBV4-1, with unresolved D. The CDR3 runs 15 residues. The V end was cut by 4 bases, the J end by 4 bases, with 14 bases between. From germline, CDR1 is MGHRA and CDR2 YSYEKL.

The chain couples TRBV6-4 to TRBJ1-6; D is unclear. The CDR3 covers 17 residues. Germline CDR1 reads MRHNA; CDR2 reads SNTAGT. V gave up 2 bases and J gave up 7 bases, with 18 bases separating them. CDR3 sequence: CASSDRRSVADNSPLHF. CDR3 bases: TGTGCCAGCAGTGACCGGAGATCGGTGGCGGACAATTCACCCCTCCACTTT.

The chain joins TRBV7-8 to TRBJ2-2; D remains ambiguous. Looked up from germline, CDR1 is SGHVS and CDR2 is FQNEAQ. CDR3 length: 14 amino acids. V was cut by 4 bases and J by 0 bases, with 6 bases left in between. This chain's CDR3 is CASSYASNTGELFF. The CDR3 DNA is TGTGCCAGCAGCTACGCTTCGAACACCGGGGAGCTGTTTTTT.

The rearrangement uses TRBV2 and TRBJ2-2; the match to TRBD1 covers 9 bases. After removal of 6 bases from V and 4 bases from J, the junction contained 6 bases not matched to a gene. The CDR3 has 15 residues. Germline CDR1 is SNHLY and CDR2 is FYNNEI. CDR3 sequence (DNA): TGTGCCAGCAGGGTTCAGACAGGGGGCACCGGGGAGCTGTTTTTT. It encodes CASRVQTGGTGELFF.

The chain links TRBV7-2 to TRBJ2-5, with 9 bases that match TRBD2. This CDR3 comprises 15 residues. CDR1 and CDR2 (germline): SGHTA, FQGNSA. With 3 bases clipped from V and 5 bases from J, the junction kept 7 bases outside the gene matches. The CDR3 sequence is CASSFSGGGEETQYF. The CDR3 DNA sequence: TGTGCCAGCAGCTTTTCTGGCGGGGGGGAGGAGACCCAGTACTTC.

The CDR3 DNA reads TGTGCCAGCAGTTCAGGACAGGGGGCTGACTATGGCTACACCTTC. Its protein product is CASSSGQGADYGYTF. The chain employs TRBV27 and TRBJ1-2; TRBD1 agrees at 11 bases. The CDR3 is made up of 15 amino acids. Germline trimming cut 4 bases from V and 3 bases from J; bases unmatched to any gene: 4. Per the germline V gene, CDR1 is MNHEY and CDR2 is SMNVEV (reference sequence).

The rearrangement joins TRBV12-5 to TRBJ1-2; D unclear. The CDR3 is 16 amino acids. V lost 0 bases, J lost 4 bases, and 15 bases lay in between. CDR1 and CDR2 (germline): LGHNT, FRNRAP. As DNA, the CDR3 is TGTGCTAGTGGTTTGGTACCTTCTGCACTAATCTATGGCTACACCTTC. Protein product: CASGLVPSALIYGYTF.